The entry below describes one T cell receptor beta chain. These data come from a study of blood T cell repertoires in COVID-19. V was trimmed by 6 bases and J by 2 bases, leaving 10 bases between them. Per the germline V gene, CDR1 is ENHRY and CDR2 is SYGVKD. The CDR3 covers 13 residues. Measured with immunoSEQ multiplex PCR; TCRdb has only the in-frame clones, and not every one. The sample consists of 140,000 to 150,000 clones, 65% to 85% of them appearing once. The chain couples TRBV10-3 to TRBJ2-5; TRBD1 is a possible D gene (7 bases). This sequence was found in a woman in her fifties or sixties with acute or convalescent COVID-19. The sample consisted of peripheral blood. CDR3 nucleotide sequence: TGTGCCATCAGGACAGGGACTCAAGAGACCCAGTACTTC. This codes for CAIRTGTQETQYF.